This T cell receptor (beta chain) stems from a study of control samples from healthy donors and cancer patients. Germline assignment: CDR1 SGDLS and CDR2 YYNGEE. The CDR3 sequence is 13 residues long. Trimming pared 4 bases from V and 6 bases from J, leaving 13 bases between. Profiled with immunoSEQ multiplex PCR; TCRdb holds only in-frame clones, not every one. The table shows about 180,000 clones, with approximately 90% occurring only once. The receptor was isolated from a man aged 30 to 45 in good health. Sequencing used blood. The chain carries TRBV9 and TRBJ1-2; D is undetermined. The DNA for the CDR3 is TGTGCCAGCAGCCCGGGCCAGATTGATGGCTACACCTTC. Encoded protein: CASSPGQIDGYTF.